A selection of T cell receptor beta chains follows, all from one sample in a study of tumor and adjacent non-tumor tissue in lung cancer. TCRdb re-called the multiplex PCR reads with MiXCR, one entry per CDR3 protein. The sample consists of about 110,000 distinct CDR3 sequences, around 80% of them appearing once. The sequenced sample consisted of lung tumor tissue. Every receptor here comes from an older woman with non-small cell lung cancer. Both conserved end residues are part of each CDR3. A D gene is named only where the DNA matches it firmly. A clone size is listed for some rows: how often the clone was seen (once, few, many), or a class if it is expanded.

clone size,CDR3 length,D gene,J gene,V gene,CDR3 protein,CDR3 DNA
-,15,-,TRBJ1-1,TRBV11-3,CASGLVGAMNTEAFF,TGTGCCAGCGGCTTAGTTGGGGCTATGAACACTGAAGCTTTCTTT
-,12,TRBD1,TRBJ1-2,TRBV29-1,CEGQGANYGYTF,TGCGAGGGACAGGGAGCAAACTATGGCTACACCTTC
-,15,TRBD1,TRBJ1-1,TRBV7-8,CANSLVAGGNTQAFF,TGTGCCAACAGCTTAGTTGCAGGGGGCAATACTCAAGCTTTCTTT
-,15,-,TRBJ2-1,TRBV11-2,CASNKTGTAGNEQFF,TGTGCCAGCAACAAAACCGGGACGGCCGGGAACGAGCAGTTCTTC
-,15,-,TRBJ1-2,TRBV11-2,CASSLEAHGECGYTF,TGCGCCAGCAGCTTGGAGGCGCACGGGGAATGCGGCTACACCTTC
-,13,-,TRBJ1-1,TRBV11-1,CASNLESSTEAFF,TGTGCCAGCAACTTAGAATCGAGCACTGAAGCTTTCTTT
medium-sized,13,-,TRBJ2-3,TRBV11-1,CASSPLSADTQYF,TGTGCCAGCAGCCCCCTCTCGGCAGATACGCAGTATTTT
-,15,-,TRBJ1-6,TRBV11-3,CASSLECRYKSPLHF,TGTGCCAGCAGCTTAGAGTGCAGATATAAATCACCCCTCCACTTT
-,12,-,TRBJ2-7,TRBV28,CASSSLIYEQYF,TGTGCCAGCAGTTCCTTAATCTACGAGCAGTACTTC
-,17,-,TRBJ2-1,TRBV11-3,CASSLGPLAISYNEQFF,TGTGCCAGTAGCTTAGGCCCACTAGCAATATCCTATAATGAGCAGTTCTTC
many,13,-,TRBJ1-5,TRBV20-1,CSASVSSNQPQHF,TGCAGTGCTAGCGTCAGTAGCAATCAGCCCCAGCATTTT
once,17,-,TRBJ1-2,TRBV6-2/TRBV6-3,CVISSPILQHGLYGYTF,TGTGTCATCAGCTCCCCAATATTGCAACATGGGTTGTATGGCTACACCTTC
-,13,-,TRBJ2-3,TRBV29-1,CSVWGASTDTQYF,TGCAGCGTTTGGGGGGCTTCCACGGATACGCAGTATTTT
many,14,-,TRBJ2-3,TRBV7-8,CASLIAVGTDTQYF,TGTGCCAGCCTTATAGCGGTGGGGACAGATACGCAGTATTTT
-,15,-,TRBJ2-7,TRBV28,CASGLAVGGTYEQYF,TGTGCCAGCGGTTTAGCAGTGGGGGGAACCTACGAGCAGTACTTC
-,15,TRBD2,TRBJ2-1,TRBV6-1,CATNLVGGSYNAQFF,TGTGCCACCAATTTAGTCGGGGGGAGTTACAATGCGCAGTTCTTC
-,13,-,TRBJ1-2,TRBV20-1,CSAPEGFIHGYAF,TGCAGTGCCCCAGAGGGCTTTATTCATGGCTACGCCTTC
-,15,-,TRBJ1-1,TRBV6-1,CASRSGSQRNTETSF,TGTGCTAGCAGGTCGGGGAGCCAGAGGAACACTGAAACTTCCTTT
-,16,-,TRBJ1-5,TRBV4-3,CASSQDQGGQGQHHHF,TGCGCCAGCAGCCAAGATCAAGGAGGGCAGGGTCAGCACCATCATTTT
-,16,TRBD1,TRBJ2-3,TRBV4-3,CASSQDRGQGTDTQFF,TGCGCCAGCAGCCAAGATAGGGGACAGGGGACAGATACGCAGTTTTTT
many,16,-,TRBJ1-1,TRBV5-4,CASSLGTGVRNTEAFF,TGTGCCAGCAGCTTGGGGACGGGGGTCCGTAACACTGAAGCTTTCTTT
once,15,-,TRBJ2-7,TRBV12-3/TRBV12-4,CAISFSGLHRREQYF,TGTGCCATCAGTTTCTCGGGATTACATCGTCGCGAGCAGTACTTC
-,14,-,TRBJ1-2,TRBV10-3,CAIRTSPGDYDYTF,TGTGCCATCAGAACAAGCCCCGGCGACTATGACTACACCTTC
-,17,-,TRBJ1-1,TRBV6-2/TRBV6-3,CAISYEMGGPMDTEAFF,TGTGCCATCAGTTACGAAATGGGCGGACCAATGGACACTGAAGCTTTCTTT
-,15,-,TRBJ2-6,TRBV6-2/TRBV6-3,CASTNAEAGANVLTF,TGTGCCAGCACCAACGCGGAGGCTGGGGCCAACGTCCTGACTTTC
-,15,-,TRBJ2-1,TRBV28,CTSSFFGLGNNEQFF,TGTACCAGCAGTTTTTTTGGCCTAGGGAACAATGAGCAGTTCTTC
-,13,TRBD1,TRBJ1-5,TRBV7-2,CASSLQGVQPQHF,TGTGCCAGCAGCTTACAGGGGGTTCAGCCCCAGCATTTT
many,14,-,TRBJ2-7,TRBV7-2,CASSPGGLAYEQYF,TGTGCCAGCAGCCCCGGGGGACTGGCCTACGAGCAGTACTTC
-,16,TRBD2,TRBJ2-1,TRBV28,CASSLTTSGGQGEQFF,TGTGCCAGCAGTCTGACGACTAGCGGGGGCCAGGGGGAGCAGTTCTTC